The 31 T cell receptor beta chains listed next were all sequenced from one sample in a study of circulating tumor DNA in untreated peripheral T-cell lymphoma. Some clones are missing from TCRdb's copy, which holds only in-frame ones; the method was immunoSEQ multiplex PCR. This sample has some 10,000 clones, with 65% to 80% found just once. Source material: tumor tissue. These receptors came from a human donor with peripheral T-cell lymphoma.

This chain links TRBV19 with TRBJ1-6; TRBD1 matches at 7 bases. Trimming took 5 bases from V and 0 from J; bases not matched to a gene: 7. The germline V gene has CDR1 LNHDA and CDR2 SQIVND (reference sequence). The CDR3 length is 17 residues. This CDR3 reads CASSLGQTSSYNSPLHF. Written as DNA, the CDR3 is TGTGCCAGTAGTTTGGGACAGACGAGCTCCTATAATTCACCCCTCCACTTT.

The chain links TRBV18 to TRBJ2-4; D is undetermined. V was shortened by 0 bases and J by 8 bases, with 8 bases between the two germline ends. Germline V gives CDR1 KGHSH, CDR2 LQKENI. This CDR3 spans 13 amino acids. CDR3 loop: CASSPPDLDIQYF. In DNA form, the CDR3 reads TGTGCCAGCTCACCACCAGATTTAGACATTCAGTACTTC.

The gene calls are TRBV9 and TRBJ2-1, with 7 positions matching TRBD1. Germline V gene data show CDR1 as SGDLS and CDR2 as YYNGEE. V was clipped by 3 bases and J by 8 bases; unmatched bases: 8. The CDR3 is 14 residues long. The CDR3 DNA sequence: TGTGCCAGCAGCGCCACAGACAGGGCCGATGAGCAGTTCTTC. This codes for CASSATDRADEQFF. The entire variable domain, with the rest obtained from reference TRBV9 and TRBJ2-1, is as follows: DSGVTQTPKHLITATGQRVTLRCSPRSGDLSVYWYQQSLDQGLQFLIQYYNGEERAKGNILERFSAQQFPDLHSELNLSSLELGDSALYFCASSATDRADEQFFGPGTRLTVL.

By proportion, this clone is medium-sized. CDR3 DNA sequence: TGTGCCAGTAGTATACACAGGGGGGGGCCTGAAGCTTTCTTT. Amino acid sequence: CASSIHRGGPEAFF. The rearrangement joins TRBV19 to TRBJ1-1, with TRBD1 matching 8 bases. CDR3 length: 14 amino acids. CDR1 LNHDA and CDR2 SQIVND come from the germline V gene (reference sequence). V was pared by 2 bases and J by 6 bases, with 5 bases of the junction left unmatched. Variable domain in full (rest from reference TRBV19 and TRBJ1-1): DGGITQSPKYLFRKEGQNVTLSCEQNLNHDAMYWYRQDPGQGLRLIYYSQIVNDFQKGDIAEGYSVSREKKESFPLTVTSAQKNPTAFYLCASSIHRGGPEAFFGQGTRLTVV.

The rearrangement joins TRBV5-1 to TRBJ1-1; D is unclear. V dropped 4 bases and J dropped 2 bases, with 15 bases sitting between them. Per the germline V gene, CDR1 is SGHRS and CDR2 is YFSETQ. This CDR3 spans 15 amino acids. The CDR3 bases are TGCGCCAGCAGCCCCTCCGGAGGCAGCAACACTGAAGCTTTCTTT. It codes for CASSPSGGSNTEAFF. Together with reference TRBV5-1 and TRBJ1-1, the CDR3 gives the full variable domain: KAGVTQTPRYLIKTRGQQVTLSCSPISGHRSVSWYQQTPGQGLQFLFEYFSETQRNKGNFPGRFSGRQFSNSRSEMNVSTLELGDSALYLCASSPSGGSNTEAFFGQGTRLTVV.

This clone was found a few times. X marks the residue encoded by a base that is unread or ambiguous. The rearrangement joins TRBV11-3 to TRBJ2-6; no clear D gene. CDR1 and CDR2 (germline): SGHNT, YENEEA. The CDR3 loop spans 15 amino acids. The V end lost 3 bases, the J end lost 4 bases, and 10 bases lay between the germline ends. The CDR3 protein is CASSLRXLGANVLTF. As DNA, the CDR3 is TGTGCCAGCAGCTTGAGGRCCCTGGGGGCCAACGTCCTGACTTTC.

This rearrangement joins TRBV6-8 to TRBJ1-2; 7 positions match TRBD1. There are 15 residues in the CDR3. Germline assignment: CDR1 MNHGY and CDR2 SAAAGT. V lost 2 bases and J lost 4; bases outside the gene matches: 7. The CDR3 DNA reads TGTGCCAGCAGTTACCAAGGGGGCCAGAGCTATGGCTACACCTTC. Amino acids: CASSYQGGQSYGYTF.

CDR3 loop: CASSQALRGLTDTQYF. The CDR3 DNA is TGCGCCAGCAGCCAAGCTTTGCGGGGCCTAACAGATACGCAGTATTTT. This chain joins TRBV4-1 and TRBJ2-3; D is possibly TRBD2 (6 bases). CDR3 length: 16 amino acids. Per the germline V gene, CDR1 is MGHRA and CDR2 is YSYEKL. Between the trimmed V and J ends, which lost 1 base and 3 bases, there was a span of 14 bases.

This chain joins TRBV6-4 and TRBJ1-4; D gene uncertain. The CDR3 loop spans 11 amino acids. The germline V and J ends were trimmed by 11 bases and 7 bases, with 11 bases remaining between them. Germline V gene sequence: CDR1 MRHNA, CDR2 SNTAGT. As DNA, the CDR3 is TGTGCCGTAAAGGCGGCTGAAAAACTGTTTTTT. As protein: CAVKAAEKLFF.

The table lists this clone with a count of one. This chain connects TRBV11-3 to TRBJ2-5; D gene ambiguous. V was trimmed by 5 bases and J by 1 base, leaving 11 bases between them. CDR3 length: 14 residues. CDR1 and CDR2 from the germline V gene are SGHNT and YENEEA. The CDR3 sequence: CASSQGAFQETQYF. CDR3 in DNA: TGTGCCAGCAGCCAAGGCGCCTTCCAAGAGACCCAGTACTTC.

The V call is TRBV5-1, the J call TRBJ1-4; D might be TRBD1 (5 bases). The CDR3 runs 15 residues. V was trimmed by 2 bases and J by 8 bases, leaving 16 bases between them. The V gene's germline CDR1 is SGHRS and CDR2 YFSETQ. The CDR3 sequence: CASSLAAGMKEKLFF. The DNA of the CDR3 is TGCGCCAGCAGCTTAGCCGCAGGGATGAAAGAAAAACTGTTTTTT.

The chain uses TRBV28 and TRBJ2-2, with D perhaps matching TRBD2 (5 bases). With 7 bases removed from V and 4 bases from J, the gap between germline ends came to 22 bases. The CDR3 covers 17 residues. Germline-derived CDR1 and CDR2 are MDHEN and SYDVKM. DNA of the CDR3: TGTGCCAGCAAAGGAAAGGTCCTGGACTCGGGCACCGGGGAGCTGTTTTTT. Protein: CASKGKVLDSGTGELFF. The entire variable domain, with the rest obtained from reference TRBV28 and TRBJ2-2, is as follows: DVKVTQSSRYLVKRTGEKVFLECVQDMDHENMFWYRQDPGLGLRLIYFSYDVKMKEKGDIPEGYSVSREKKERFSLILESASTNQTSMYLCASKGKVLDSGTGELFFGEGSRLTVL.

In its sample, this clone ranks as medium-sized. The chain recombines TRBV15 with TRBJ2-4; D gene unclear. Germline V gene lookup returns CDR1 LNHNV and CDR2 YYDKDF (reference sequence). V gave up 4 bases and J gave up 2 bases, with 12 bases separating them. There are 15 residues in the CDR3. The CDR3 DNA reads as TGTGCCACCAGCATCAACCGAAACACCAAAAACATTCAGTACTTC. It codes for CATSINRNTKNIQYF.

CDR3 coding DNA: TGTGCCAGCAGCGGGACAGGGACCTATAATTCACCCCTCCACTTT. Protein product: CASSGTGTYNSPLHF. The chain uses TRBV9 and TRBJ1-6, with TRBD1 matching over 8 bases. With 3 bases clipped from V and 2 bases from J, the junction kept 1 base outside the gene matches. The CDR3 is 15 amino acids. CDR1 SGDLS and CDR2 YYNGEE come from the germline V gene.

The chain employs TRBV6-8 and TRBJ2-7, with a tentative D call TRBD2 (5 bases). The CDR3 length is 16 residues. Deletions cut 3 bases from V and 0 bases from J, with 15 bases between. Germline lookup yields CDR1 MNHGY and CDR2 SAAAGT. CDR3 coding DNA: TGTGCCAGCAGTTATAGAGGCGTGGGGAGCTCCTACGAGCAGTACTTC. This sequence encodes CASSYRGVGSSYEQYF.

This chain uses TRBV29-1 with TRBJ1-2; TRBD1 is a possible D gene (5 bases). The CDR3 covers 13 residues. V was pared by 6 bases and J by 2 bases, with 13 bases between. Germline CDR1 reads SQVTM; CDR2 reads ANQGSEA. The CDR3 nucleotides are TGCAGCGTACCAAGGTGGGACAACTATGGCTACACCTTC. This codes for CSVPRWDNYGYTF.

V and J are TRBV11-3 and TRBJ2-3, with 8 positions matching TRBD1. Unmatched junction bases numbered 6, after V lost 4 bases and J lost 3 bases. Germline values: CDR1 SGHNT, CDR2 YENEEA. The CDR3 is 15 residues long. The CDR3 spells CASSWDRRATDTQYF. DNA for the CDR3: TGTGCCAGCAGCTGGGACAGGAGAGCTACAGATACGCAGTATTTT. Looking up the rest from reference TRBV11-3 and TRBJ2-3 gives the full variable domain: EAGVVQSPRYKIIEKKQPVAFWCNPISGHNTLYWYLQNLGQGPELLIRYENEEAVDDSQLPKDRFSAERLKGVDSTLKIQPAELGDSAVYLCASSWDRRATDTQYFGPGTRLTVL.

The gene calls are TRBV10-3 and TRBJ1-2, with D maybe TRBD1 (6 bases). The CDR3 runs 14 residues. V lost 1 base to trimming and J lost 7 bases, with 13 bases between them. In germline, CDR1 is ENHRY, CDR2 SYGVKD. CDR3 protein: CAISELSGDGGYTF. The CDR3, as DNA: TGTGCCATCAGTGAGTTATCAGGGGACGGTGGCTACACCTTC.

This clone came up a few times. The chain has TRBV11-3 and TRBJ2-1, with unresolved D. The CDR3 extends over 15 amino acids. Germline CDR1 and CDR2: SGHNT and YENEEA. Deletions cut 0 bases from V and 3 bases from J, with 9 bases between. The CDR3 here is CASSLEGPDYNEQFF. In nucleotides, the CDR3 is TGTGCCAGCAGCTTAGAGGGCCCGGACTACAATGAGCAGTTCTTC.

The V and J genes are TRBV23-1 and TRBJ1-1; D perhaps matches TRBD1 (5 bases). TRBV23-1 is an ORF, and what it does is uncertain. V lost 6 bases to trimming and J lost 2 bases, with 13 bases between them. The CDR3 loop spans 14 amino acids. DNA for the CDR3: TGCGCCAGCAGCTTCGTCGGGGGAAACACTGAAGCTTTCTTT. Translation: CASSFVGGNTEAFF.

The chain has TRBV11-3 and TRBJ1-2; 7 bases are shared with TRBD1. Trimming removed 3 bases from V and 3 bases from J; junction bases left unmatched: 4. The CDR3 extends over 14 amino acids. Germline V CDR1 and CDR2: SGHNT, YENEEA. CDR3 DNA sequence: TGTGCCAGCAGCTTGGGTGACAGGGACTATGGCTACACCTTC. This codes for CASSLGDRDYGYTF. Together with reference TRBV11-3 and TRBJ1-2, the CDR3 gives the full variable domain: EAGVVQSPRYKIIEKKQPVAFWCNPISGHNTLYWYLQNLGQGPELLIRYENEEAVDDSQLPKDRFSAERLKGVDSTLKIQPAELGDSAVYLCASSLGDRDYGYTFGSGTRLTVV.

This clone was found once. The CDR3 loop is CASSLGGFNQPQHF. The CDR3 DNA follows: TGTGCCAGCAGCTTGGGAGGCTTCAATCAGCCCCAGCATTTT. This sequence joins TRBV11-3 and TRBJ1-5; D gene ambiguous. The CDR3 has 14 residues. CDR1 and CDR2 (germline): SGHNT, YENEEA. V was pared by 3 bases and J by 3 bases, with 9 bases between.

There are a few counts of this clone. The V and J genes are TRBV18 and TRBJ1-5, with 9 bases fitting TRBD1. CDR1 is KGHSH, CDR2 LQKENI, per germline. V lost 5 bases and J lost 2; bases outside the gene matches: 4. This CDR3 is built from 15 residues. DNA for the CDR3: TGTGCCAGCTCAGGAACAGGGGGCGGCAATCAGCCCCAGCATTTT. The encoded protein is CASSGTGGGNQPQHF.

This clone appeared once. This chain links TRBV30 with TRBJ2-6; 9 nucleotides line up with TRBD1. Germline trimming cut 5 bases from V and 3 bases from J; bases unmatched to any gene: 5. Germline-derived CDR1 and CDR2 are GTSNPN and SVGIG (reference sequence). The CDR3 sequence is 15 residues long. The DNA of the CDR3 is TGTGCCTGGGGGACAGGGCTTGGTGGGGCCAACGTCCTGACTTTC. This sequence encodes CAWGTGLGGANVLTF.

V gene TRBV6-8 combines with J gene TRBJ2-7; TRBD2 matches 7 bases. The CDR3 runs 17 residues. Trimming took 10 bases from V and 0 from J; bases not matched to a gene: 18. From germline, CDR1 is MNHGY and CDR2 SAAAGT. This CDR3 is CAIKDPNEGGVSYEQYF. CDR3 nucleotides: TGTGCCATCAAGGATCCCAACGAGGGAGGGGTCTCCTACGAGCAGTACTTC.

V and J are TRBV12-5 and TRBJ2-7; possibly TRBD1 for D (6 bases). The CDR3 runs 14 residues. Per the germline V gene, CDR1 is LGHNT and CDR2 is FRNRAP. The CDR3 region is CASTIRQGLDEQYF. As DNA, the CDR3 is TGTGCCAGCACCATTCGGCAGGGGCTTGACGAGCAGTACTTC.

This chain links TRBV6-8 with TRBJ1-1; 8 positions agree with TRBD1. The CDR3 length is 13 residues. Germline CDR1 is MNHGY and CDR2 is SAAAGT. With 6 bases clipped from V and 4 bases from J, the junction kept 4 bases outside the gene matches. The CDR3 region is CASRRDRSTEAFF. CDR3 coding DNA: TGTGCCAGCAGGCGGGACAGGAGCACTGAAGCTTTCTTT.

The chain links TRBV5-1 to TRBJ2-7, with TRBD2 identical over 7 bases. Germline CDR1 reads SGHRS; CDR2 reads YFSETQ. V lost 2 bases, J lost 1 base, and 9 bases stayed unmatched. The CDR3 runs to 16 residues. The CDR3 sequence: CASSFGAAGTSYEQYF. Here the CDR3 DNA reads TGCGCCAGCAGCTTTGGGGCAGCGGGGACTTCCTACGAGCAGTACTTC.

The rearrangement links TRBV11-3 to TRBJ1-1; 8 nucleotides align to TRBD1. Germline-derived CDR1 and CDR2 are SGHNT and YENEEA. V lost 5 bases to trimming and J lost 2 bases; unmatched junction nucleotides: 10. CDR3 size: 16 residues. As DNA, the CDR3 is TGTGCCAGCAGCCCTCAGGACAGGGCTGTTAACACTGAAGCTTTCTTT. It codes for CASSPQDRAVNTEAFF.

In its sample, this clone was seen a few times. This chain joins TRBV6-8 and TRBJ1-6; tentative D call: TRBD1 (6 bases). The germline V gene has CDR1 MNHGY and CDR2 SAAAGT. CDR3 length equals 13 residues. The V end was cut by 7 bases, the J end by 8 bases, with 12 bases between. The CDR3 sequence: CASTGEYDSPLHF. The CDR3 nucleotides are TGTGCCAGCACAGGGGAGTACGATTCACCCCTCCACTTT.

This clone was picked up a small number of times. The chain combines TRBV1 with TRBJ2-7. TRBV1 has pseudogene status. This CDR3 comprises 13 residues. CDR3 amino acids: CASSQGLGYEQYF. DNA for the CDR3: TGCGCCAGCAGCCAAGGGCTCGGCTACGAGCAGTACTTC.